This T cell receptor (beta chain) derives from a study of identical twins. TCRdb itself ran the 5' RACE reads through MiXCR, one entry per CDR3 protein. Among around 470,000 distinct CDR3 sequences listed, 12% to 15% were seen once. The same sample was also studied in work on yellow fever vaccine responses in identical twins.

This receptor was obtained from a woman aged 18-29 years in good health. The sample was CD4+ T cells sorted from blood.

In DNA, the CDR3 is TGCAGTGCTAAGACAGGGGGTTATGGCTACACCTTC. Amino acids: CSAKTGGYGYTF. The genes are TRBV20-1 and TRBJ1-2, with 9 bases aligning to TRBD1. This CDR3 is built from 12 residues. Trimming removed 4 bases from V and 5 bases from J; junction bases left unmatched: 2. Germline V lookup: CDR1 DFQATT, CDR2 SNEGSKA (reference sequence).